This T cell receptor (beta chain) came from a study of T cells in Graves' hyperthyroidism and ophthalmopathy. CDR1 is GTSNPN, CDR2 SVGIG, per germline (reference sequence). The V gene lost 0 bases and the J gene lost 7 bases, with 10 bases spanning the gap. The CDR3 extends over 14 amino acids. Amplified regions were TCR beta CDR3 sequences from RNA transcripts. With the HTBI primer set, the TCR CDR3 went through a first round of RT-PCR. Each CDR3 protein is one row after TCRdb ran MiXCR on the multiplex PCR reads. The sample records 400,000 to 600,000 distinct CDR3 sequences, about 16% being singletons.

The sample consisted of blood. J is TRBJ1-6 and V is TRBV30; D gene ambiguous. This receptor was obtained from a woman in her 30s with Graves' ophthalmopathy. The CDR3 loop reads CAWSVLSGNSPLHF. The DNA of the CDR3 is TGTGCCTGGAGTGTATTGTCGGGGAATTCACCCCTCCACTTT.